What follows describes a single T cell receptor beta chain. Its target is not known. The data derive from a study of sequential checkpoint blockade in melanoma. Study background: TCRβ was sequenced from DNA of 91 pretreatment tumors.

General study findings and limits: Tumor T-cell fraction and clonality correlated with PD-L1 and CD8+ counts. In arm A, pretreatment tumor clonality was associated with response. Rising tumor T-cell fraction and clonality meant about 30 times likelier benefit.

V was shortened by 0 bases and J by 1 base, with 7 bases between the two germline ends. The CDR3 loop spans 13 amino acids. Germline V gene lookup returns CDR1 SQVTM and CDR2 ANQGSEA. Generated by immunoSEQ multiplex PCR, the TCRdb table keeps only in-frame clones and is missing some. The sample carries about 18,000 clones, around 70% recorded once. The treatment here: randomized to nivolumab then ipilimumab (arm A) or the reverse (arm B). This TCR derives from a human donor with melanoma. The genes are TRBV29-1 and TRBJ2-7, with a possible D match to TRBD1 (5 bases). Sequences were derived from tumor tissue (inferred from file names), sampled from a patient given nivolumab and ipilimumab in sequence. CDR3 residues: CSVEDRTSYEQYF. CDR3 nucleotide sequence: TGCAGCGTTGAAGACAGGACATCCTACGAGCAGTACTTC.